The clone carrying this T cell receptor beta chain was seen only once. The source of the sample is a study of T cell changes during pregnancy in multiple sclerosis. The CDR3 is 14 residues long. V lost 3 bases, J lost 0 bases, and 6 bases lay in between. Germline V gene lookup returns CDR1 SGHRS and CDR2 YFSETQ. The data were produced by immunoSEQ multiplex PCR, yet TCRdb's version contains in-frame clones alone and is incomplete. The table includes under 80,000 clones, approximately 92% detected once. This TCR was sampled from a female donor with multiple sclerosis, enrolled in a pregnancy study. The sequenced sample was peripheral blood, obtained before pregnancy. The chain links TRBV5-1 to TRBJ1-4; D is undetermined. CDR3 DNA sequence: TGCGCCAGCAGCTCCTCTGCAACTAATGAAAAACTGTTTTTT. Its protein is CASSSSATNEKLFF.